This T cell receptor beta chain stems from a study of T-cell reconstitution after alpha-beta-depleted transplantation in children. Study outcomes and limitations: About two months after transplant, alpha-beta T cells reportedly came from several hundred expanded graft clones.

This clonotype was counted between two and nine times. Antigen: not known. The CDR3 consists of 14 residues. Trimming pared 2 bases from V and 4 bases from J, leaving 11 bases between. CDR1 is MNHNY and CDR2 is SVGAGI in the germline V gene (reference sequence). Unique molecular identifiers were used to barcode this TCRbeta library. TCRdb reanalysed the PCR reads using MiXCR and keeps one entry per CDR3 protein. Of some 550,000 distinct CDR3 sequences in the sample, roughly 23% were seen once. Material: PBMCs, mostly from graft donor cells, obtained 360 days after TCRalphabeta/CD19-depleted stem cell transplant. This receptor was identified in a boy in the first two years of life who had a stem cell transplant for acute myeloid leukemia, so the T cells may come from the graft donor. V usage is TRBV6-6 and J usage is TRBJ1-1; perhaps TRBD1 as D (6 bases). The CDR3 spells CASSYGGSGTEAFF. The CDR3 region has the DNA TGTGCCAGCAGTTACGGGGGCTCGGGCACTGAAGCTTTCTTT.